A selection of T cell receptor beta chains follows, all from one sample in a study of identical twins. TCRdb itself ran the 5' RACE reads through MiXCR, one entry per CDR3 protein. The table shows hundreds of thousands of distinct CDR3 sequences, with more than 6.5% occurring only once. The data were also submitted as part of a second study, on yellow fever vaccine responses in identical twins.

The sequencing sample was made of PBMCs. The receptors here all came from a woman aged 18-30 years in good health. Each CDR3 is given with its conserved first and last residue. A D gene is named only where the DNA matches it firmly. Some rows mark clone size as missing; the rest say once, few, many or name a class of expanded clone.

J: TRBJ2-2
size: few
D: -
V: TRBV27
DNA: TGTGCCAGCAGTTTATCGAGCTCTCCGAACACCGGGGAGCTGTTTTTT
CDR3: CASSLSSSPNTGELFF

J: TRBJ2-1
size: -
D: TRBD2
V: TRBV3-1
DNA: TGTGCCAGCAGCCAAGATCCAGCGGGGGGCCCTGAGCAGTTCTTC
CDR3: CASSQDPAGGPEQFF

J: TRBJ2-3
size: few
D: TRBD2
V: TRBV9
DNA: TGTGCCAGCAGCGTAGGCCCAGCGGGGGGGCCCCCCACAGATACGCAGTATTTT
CDR3: CASSVGPAGGPPTDTQYF

J: TRBJ2-5
size: few
D: -
V: TRBV6-6
DNA: TGTGCCAGCAGAGACCAAGAGACCCAGTACTTC
CDR3: CASRDQETQYF

J: TRBJ2-7
size: few
D: -
V: TRBV12-3/TRBV12-4
DNA: TGTGCCAGCAGTAAAACCGGGAAGCGACCTTACGAGCAGTACTTC
CDR3: CASSKTGKRPYEQYF

J: TRBJ2-3
size: few
D: TRBD2
V: TRBV29-1
DNA: TGCAGCGTTGAAGACCGGACTAGCGGCACAGATACGCAGTATTTT
CDR3: CSVEDRTSGTDTQYF

J: TRBJ2-3
size: -
D: TRBD2
V: TRBV20-1
DNA: TGCAGTGCTAGACACGGGAGGGGGAGCACAGATACGCAGTATTTT
CDR3: CSARHGRGSTDTQYF

J: TRBJ2-1
size: few
D: TRBD2
V: TRBV6-2/TRBV6-3
DNA: TGTGCCAGCAGGGGGACTAGCGGCAATGAGCAGTTCTTC
CDR3: CASRGTSGNEQFF

J: TRBJ2-2
size: few
D: -
V: TRBV20-1
DNA: TGCAGTGCTAGAGATGGGCATCGTGTCGGGGAGCTGTTTTTT
CDR3: CSARDGHRVGELFF

J: TRBJ1-2
size: -
D: -
V: TRBV15
DNA: TGTGCCACCAGCAGTGCCATGAGCCTTAACTATGGCTACACCTTC
CDR3: CATSSAMSLNYGYTF

J: TRBJ2-7
size: -
D: TRBD1
V: TRBV28
DNA: TGTGCCAGCAGTGCAATCAACAGGGGGCGCTACGAGCAGTACTTC
CDR3: CASSAINRGRYEQYF

J: TRBJ2-3
size: many
D: -
V: TRBV24-1
DNA: TGTGCCACCAGTGATCCCATGGAAGTCACAGATACGCAGTATTTT
CDR3: CATSDPMEVTDTQYF

J: TRBJ1-6
size: -
D: -
V: TRBV5-1
DNA: TGCGCCAGCAGTCCCAGACCTTCCGGCGGTTCACCCCTCCACTTT
CDR3: CASSPRPSGGSPLHF

J: TRBJ2-1
size: many
D: TRBD2
V: TRBV28
DNA: TGTGCCAGCCAAACCCGGACTAGCCCGTTAGATGAGCAGTTCTTC
CDR3: CASQTRTSPLDEQFF